Listed below are T cell receptor beta chains from one sample, sequenced in a study of cytomegalovirus exposure and HLA in healthy donors. Profiling relied on immunoSEQ multiplex PCR, and the TCRdb table lists in-frame clones only, not all of them. The top ten clones hold roughly 3.5% of a sample with some 110,000 clones, approximately 80% of them seen once. The specimen sequenced was PBMCs. Receptor source: a man aged 35 to 55 in good health and CMV-seronegative. CDR3s include the opening cysteine and the closing phenylalanine or tryptophan. D genes are given only for firm matches. Clone size is given for some rows only: seen once, a few or many times, or a class if the clone is expanded.

j_call | v_call | d_call | clone_size | cdr3_aa | cdr3_nt
TRBJ1-5 | TRBV19 | . | . | CASSTGNLDQPQHF | TGTGCCAGTAGTACAGGTAATTTGGATCAGCCCCAGCATTTT
TRBJ2-7 | TRBV2 | TRBD1 | . | CASSLGQGNYEQYF | TGTGCCAGCAGTTTAGGACAGGGGAACTACGAGCAGTACTTC
TRBJ1-5 | TRBV6-6 | . | . | CASSGPRNRNQPQHF | TGTGCCAGCAGTGGGCCCCGAAACAGGAATCAGCCCCAGCATTTT
TRBJ2-3 | TRBV4-2 | . | . | CASSQGHQGDTQYF | TGTGCCAGCAGCCAAGGTCACCAGGGAGATACGCAGTATTTT
TRBJ1-6 | TRBV28 | . | . | CASSLGSGDWNSPLHF | TGTGCCAGCAGTTTGGGGTCGGGGGATTGGAATTCACCCCTCCACTTT
TRBJ1-2 | TRBV5-6 | TRBD1 | medium-sized | CASWDRENYGYTF | TGTGCCAGTTGGGACAGGGAGAACTATGGCTACACCTTC
TRBJ1-4 | TRBV7-9 | TRBD1 | . | CASSHRLGQGGEKLFF | TGTGCCAGCAGCCATCGTTTAGGACAGGGGGGGGAAAAACTGTTTTTT
TRBJ1-2 | TRBV25-1 | . | . | CASSDRDIDGYTF | TGTGCCAGCAGTGATCGGGACATTGATGGCTACACCTTC
TRBJ1-1 | TRBV7-2 | . | . | CASSSGGYTEAFF | TGTGCCAGCAGCTCTGGGGGGTACACTGAAGCTTTCTTT
TRBJ1-1 | TRBV10-3 | . | . | CAISGQELGGTEAFF | TGTGCCATCAGTGGGCAGGAGTTGGGAGGGACTGAAGCTTTCTTT
TRBJ2-7 | TRBV6-1 | . | . | CASSEGWGTSYEQYF | TGTGCCAGCAGTGAAGGGTGGGGCACGTCCTACGAGCAGTACTTC
TRBJ2-1 | TRBV4-3 | . | . | CASSQEGVSGNEQFF | TGCGCCAGCAGCCAAGAAGGGGTAAGCGGGAATGAGCAGTTCTTC
TRBJ2-7 | TRBV7-9 | . | . | CSSRILGYEQYF | TGTTCCAGCAGAATACTAGGTTACGAGCAGTACTTC
TRBJ1-1 | TRBV5-1 | TRBD1 | . | CASSLRGTEYGAFF | TGCGCCAGCAGCTTGAGAGGGACAGAGTATGGAGCTTTCTTT
TRBJ1-4 | TRBV6-1 | TRBD1 | . | CASSANRGTNEKLFF | TGTGCCAGCAGTGCTAACAGGGGAACTAATGAAAAACTGTTTTTT
TRBJ1-2 | TRBV5-4 | . | . | CASSLMRVNYGYTF | TGTGCCAGCAGCTTGATGAGGGTCAACTATGGCTACACCTTC
TRBJ2-2 | TRBV5-1 | . | . | CASSGGPASNTGELFF | TGCGCCAGCAGCGGAGGGCCGGCGTCGAACACCGGGGAGCTGTTTTTT
TRBJ1-1 | TRBV19 | . | . | CASSINGEIRTEAFF | TGTGCCAGTAGTATTAACGGGGAGATAAGAACTGAAGCTTTCTTT
TRBJ1-5 | TRBV10-3 | . | . | CAISESPGGQPQHF | TGTGCCATCAGTGAGTCGCCCGGGGGACAGCCCCAGCATTTT
TRBJ1-1 | TRBV9 | . | . | CASSPLSMNTEAFF | TGTGCCAGCAGCCCCCTTTCTATGAACACTGAAGCTTTCTTT
TRBJ1-3 | TRBV10-3 | . | . | CAISPDSSLSGNTIYF | TGTGCCATCAGCCCGGACAGTTCCCTCTCTGGAAACACCATATATTTT
TRBJ2-7 | TRBV25-1 | TRBD2 | . | CASSVSGGSYEQYF | TGTGCCAGCAGTGTGTCGGGGGGATCCTACGAGCAGTACTTC
TRBJ1-5 | TRBV27 | . | once | CASSPDRGGVGNQPQHF | TGTGCCAGCAGTCCGGACAGAGGGGGAGTAGGGAATCAGCCCCAGCATTTT
TRBJ2-3 | TRBV11-3 | TRBD2 | . | CASSPTSGGADTQYF | TGTGCCAGCAGCCCTACTAGCGGGGGGGCAGATACGCAGTATTTT
TRBJ2-7 | TRBV12-5 | . | . | CASASWVTGTRNYEQYF | TGTGCTAGTGCCTCTTGGGTCACCGGGACAAGAAATTACGAGCAGTACTTC
TRBJ2-7 | TRBV7-2 | TRBD1 | . | CASSLASGTGLYEQYF | TGTGCCAGCAGCTTAGCCTCCGGGACAGGGCTCTACGAGCAGTACTTC
TRBJ2-7 | TRBV7-7 | . | . | CASSAGLGPYEQYF | TGTGCCAGCAGCGCCGGACTGGGCCCCTACGAGCAGTACTTC
TRBJ1-4 | TRBV7-9 | . | . | CASSTQQGLNEKLFF | TGTGCCAGCAGCACCCAACAGGGTCTGAATGAAAAACTGTTTTTT
TRBJ2-5 | TRBV7-2 | . | . | CASSFRGIETQYF | TGTGCCAGCAGCTTTAGGGGGATAGAGACCCAGTACTTC
TRBJ2-7 | TRBV11-2 | . | few | CASSPRQTYEQYF | TGTGCCAGCAGCCCCCGACAGACATACGAGCAGTACTTC